These 5 T cell receptor beta chains came from one sample sequenced in a study of OX40 agonist ivuxolimab in advanced cancers. Assay: immunoSEQ multiplex PCR; the TCRdb copy retains only in-frame clones and omits some. This sample yields about 89,000 clones, of which about 88% are seen a single time; approximately 0.28% belongs to the top ten. Specimen: CD4+ or CD8+ T cells sorted from blood, collected in a trial of the OX40 agonist ivuxolimab. The receptors derive from an adult with an advanced solid tumor such as melanoma, head and neck, liver or kidney cancer.

The chain links TRBV27 to TRBJ1-4; TRBD1 agrees at 7 bases. Germline CDR1 reads MNHEY; CDR2 reads SMNVEV (reference sequence). The CDR3 is 16 amino acids. Trimming took 3 bases from V and 3 from J; bases not matched to a gene: 7. CDR3 DNA: TGTGCCAGCAGTTTTCAGGGGGAGAGAGCTAATGAAAAACTGTTTTTT. It encodes CASSFQGERANEKLFF. Using reference TRBV27 and TRBJ1-4 for the parts outside the CDR3, the full variable domain is EAQVTQNPRYLITVTGKKLTVTCSQNMNHEYMSWYRQDPGLGLRQIYYSMNVEVTDKGDVPEGYKVSRKEKRNFPLILESPSPNQTSLYFCASSFQGERANEKLFFGSGTQLSVL.

The V call is TRBV30, the J call TRBJ1-5; a weak D match, TRBD1 (5 bases). V was clipped by 4 bases and J by 7 bases, with 11 bases between them. The germline V gene has CDR1 GTSNPN and CDR2 SVGIG (reference sequence). The CDR3 sequence is 12 residues long. CDR3 sequence: CAWNRGEQPQHF. The DNA of the CDR3 is TGTGCCTGGAACCGGGGGGAACAGCCCCAGCATTTT.

The V gene is TRBV5-6, the J gene TRBJ2-1, with TRBD2 matching over 13 bases. Germline CDR1 reads SGHDT; CDR2 reads YYEEEE. Trimming took 3 bases from V and 9 from J; bases not matched to a gene: 6. This CDR3 has 15 amino acids. The CDR3 region has the DNA TGTGCCAGCAGCTCCTACGGACTAGCGGGGGTTGAGCAGTTCTTC. Residues: CASSSYGLAGVEQFF. The full variable domain, completed using reference TRBV5-6 and TRBJ2-1, is DAGVTQSPTHLIKTRGQQVTLRCSPKSGHDTVSWYQQALGQGPQFIFQYYEEEERQRGNFPDRFSGHQFPNYSSELNVNALLLGDSALYLCASSSYGLAGVEQFFGPGTRLTVL.

The count of this clone is one. This rearrangement joins TRBV11-1 to TRBJ2-1, with 8 bases lining up with TRBD2. The CDR3 is made up of 17 amino acids. Germline V lookup: CDR1 SGHAT, CDR2 FQDESV (reference sequence). V was pared by 5 bases and J by 4 bases, with 13 bases of the junction left unmatched. CDR3 nucleotides: TGTGCCAGCAGCCTCCAGGGAGCGGGGGTAGGGTACAATGAGCAGTTCTTC. This encodes CASSLQGAGVGYNEQFF.

This chain links TRBV15 with TRBJ1-2; TRBD1 agrees at 10 bases. The CDR3 is 17 residues long. V gave up 3 bases and J gave up 5 bases; unmatched junction bases: 12. Germline-derived CDR1 and CDR2 are LNHNV and YYDKDF (reference sequence). CDR3 in amino acids: CATSREPPDRGTYGYTF. The CDR3, as DNA: TGTGCCACCAGCAGGGAACCGCCGGACAGGGGGACTTATGGCTACACCTTC.